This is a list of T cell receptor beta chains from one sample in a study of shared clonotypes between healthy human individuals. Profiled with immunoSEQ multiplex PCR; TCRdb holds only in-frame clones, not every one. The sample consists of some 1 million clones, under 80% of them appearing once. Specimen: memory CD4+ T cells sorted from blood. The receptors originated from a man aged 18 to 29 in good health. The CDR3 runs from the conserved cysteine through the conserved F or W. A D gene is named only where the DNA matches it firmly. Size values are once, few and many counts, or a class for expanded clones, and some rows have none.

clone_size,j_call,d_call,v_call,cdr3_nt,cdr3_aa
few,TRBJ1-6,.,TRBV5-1,TGCGCCAGCCGTGGGGGGGCCGATTATAATTCACCCCTCCACTTT,CASRGGADYNSPLHF
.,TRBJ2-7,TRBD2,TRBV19,TGTGCCAGTAGTCCCCCTAGCGGGAGTACCTACGAGCAGTACTTC,CASSPPSGSTYEQYF
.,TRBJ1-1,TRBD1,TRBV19,TGTGCCAGTAGATTCTCCGGGACAGGCCTCAGGAACACTGAAGCTTTCTTT,CASRFSGTGLRNTEAFF
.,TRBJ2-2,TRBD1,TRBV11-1,TGTGCCAGCAGCTTACCCCGACAGGGGAAGAACACCGGGGAGCTGTTTTTT,CASSLPRQGKNTGELFF
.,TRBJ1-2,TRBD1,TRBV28,TGTGCCAGCAGTTTTCCAAGGGGACAGGGACTCATGAGGGATGGCTACACCTTC,CASSFPRGQGLMRDGYTF
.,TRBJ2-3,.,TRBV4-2,TGTGCCAGCAGCTTAGATAGGGGCGTCACAGATACGCAGTATTTT,CASSLDRGVTDTQYF
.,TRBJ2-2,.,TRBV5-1,TGCGCCAGCAGCTTGCCCAGGGACACCGGGGAGCTGTTTTTT,CASSLPRDTGELFF
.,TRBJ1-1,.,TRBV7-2,TGTGCCAGCAGCTTAGATCTGATGAACACTGAAGCTTTCTTT,CASSLDLMNTEAFF
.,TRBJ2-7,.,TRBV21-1,TGTGCCAGCAGCGTCGGCGCCTACGAGCAGTACTTC,CASSVGAYEQYF
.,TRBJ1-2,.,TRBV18,TGTGCCAGCTCACCACCGACGGGGAGAACTATGATCGGCTACACCTTC,CASSPPTGRTMIGYTF
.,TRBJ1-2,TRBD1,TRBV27,TGTGCCAGCAGTCCAAGGGGACAGGAGTACTATGGCTACACCTTC,CASSPRGQEYYGYTF
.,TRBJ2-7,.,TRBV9,TGTGCCAGCAGCGTAGGTAGGGTTCCTGATGGCGAGCAGTACTTC,CASSVGRVPDGEQYF
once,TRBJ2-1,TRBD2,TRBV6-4,TGTGCCAGCAGTGTAGTCCTAGCGGGGAGCAATGAGCAGTTCTTC,CASSVVLAGSNEQFF
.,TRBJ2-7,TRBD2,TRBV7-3,TGTGCCAGCAGCTCCAGCGGGGGAGGCGAGCAGTACTTC,CASSSSGGGEQYF
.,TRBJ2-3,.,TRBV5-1,TGCGCCAGCAGCCTGACTGCGGGGATCGATACGCAGTATTTT,CASSLTAGIDTQYF
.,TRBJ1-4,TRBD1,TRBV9,TGTGCCAGCAGCGCTGGACAGGGTGCGGTGGGTAATGAAAAACTGTTTTTT,CASSAGQGAVGNEKLFF
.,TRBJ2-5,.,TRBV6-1,TGTGCCAGCACCCCGTACCAAGAGACCCAGTACTTC,CASTPYQETQYF
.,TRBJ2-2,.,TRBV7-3,TGTGCCAGCAGCTTAGCCCAGAACACCGGGGAGCTGTTTTTT,CASSLAQNTGELFF
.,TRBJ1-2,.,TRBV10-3,TGTGCCATCAATCAAAACGGTGGCTACACCTTC,CAINQNGGYTF
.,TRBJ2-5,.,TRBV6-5,TGTGCCAGCAGTAGAAACGGGGCCCTCCAAGAGACCCAGTACTTC,CASSRNGALQETQYF
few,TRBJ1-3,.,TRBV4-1,TGCGCCAGCAGCCAAAAGGGCCCTGGAAACACCATATATTTT,CASSQKGPGNTIYF
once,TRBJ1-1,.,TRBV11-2,TGTGCCAGCACCCCACGGCGACACGGCGGCGGAGGGAACACTGAAGCTTTCTTT,CASTPRRHGGGGNTEAFF
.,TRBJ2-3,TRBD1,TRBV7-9,TGTGCCAGCAGCTTGACCGGGACAGGGGTAGCAGATACGCAGTATTTT,CASSLTGTGVADTQYF